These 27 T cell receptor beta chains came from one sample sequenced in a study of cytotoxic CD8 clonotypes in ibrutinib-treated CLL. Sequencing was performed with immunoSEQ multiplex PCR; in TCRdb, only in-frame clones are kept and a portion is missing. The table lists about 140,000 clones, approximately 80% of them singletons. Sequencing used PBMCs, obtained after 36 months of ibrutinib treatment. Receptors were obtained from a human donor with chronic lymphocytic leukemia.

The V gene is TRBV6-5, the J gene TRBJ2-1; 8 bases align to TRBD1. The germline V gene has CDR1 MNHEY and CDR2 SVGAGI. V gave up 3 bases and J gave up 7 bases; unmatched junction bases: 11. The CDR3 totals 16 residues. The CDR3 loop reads CASSYGVGTGPNEQFF. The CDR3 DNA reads TGTGCCAGCAGTTATGGGGTTGGGACAGGACCAAATGAGCAGTTCTTC.

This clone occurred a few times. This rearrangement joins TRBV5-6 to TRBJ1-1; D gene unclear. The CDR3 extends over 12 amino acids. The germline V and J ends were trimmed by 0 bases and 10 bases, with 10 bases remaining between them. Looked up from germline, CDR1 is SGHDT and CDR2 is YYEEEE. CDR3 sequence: CASSLVTGAAFF. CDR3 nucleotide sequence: TGTGCCAGCAGCTTGGTTACGGGAGCAGCTTTCTTT.

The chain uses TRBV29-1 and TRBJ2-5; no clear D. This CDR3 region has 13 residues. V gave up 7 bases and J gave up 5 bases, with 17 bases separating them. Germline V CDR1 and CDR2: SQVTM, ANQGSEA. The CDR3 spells CSAAASPGETQYF. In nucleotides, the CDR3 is TGCAGCGCCGCGGCAAGCCCCGGGGAGACCCAGTACTTC.

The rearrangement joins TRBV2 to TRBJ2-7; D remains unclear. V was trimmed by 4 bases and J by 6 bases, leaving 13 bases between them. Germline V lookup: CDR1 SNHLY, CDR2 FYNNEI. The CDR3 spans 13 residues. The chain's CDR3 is CASSGTALREQYF. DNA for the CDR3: TGTGCCAGCAGTGGGACCGCTTTGCGCGAGCAGTACTTC.

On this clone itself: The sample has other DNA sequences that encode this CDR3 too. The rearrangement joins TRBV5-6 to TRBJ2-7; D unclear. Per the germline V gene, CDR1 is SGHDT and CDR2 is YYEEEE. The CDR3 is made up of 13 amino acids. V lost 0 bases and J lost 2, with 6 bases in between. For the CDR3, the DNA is TGTGCCAGCAGCTTGGTCAGCACCTACGAGCAGTACTTC. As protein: CASSLVSTYEQYF. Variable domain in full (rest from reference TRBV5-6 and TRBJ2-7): DAGVTQSPTHLIKTRGQQVTLRCSPKSGHDTVSWYQQALGQGPQFIFQYYEEEERQRGNFPDRFSGHQFPNYSSELNVNALLLGDSALYLCASSLVSTYEQYFGPGTRLTVT.

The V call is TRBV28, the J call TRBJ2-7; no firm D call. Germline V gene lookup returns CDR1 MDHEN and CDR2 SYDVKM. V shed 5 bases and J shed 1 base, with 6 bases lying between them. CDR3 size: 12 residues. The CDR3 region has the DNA TGTGCCAGCAGTCTCCTATCCTACGAGCAGTACTTC. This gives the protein CASSLLSYEQYF.

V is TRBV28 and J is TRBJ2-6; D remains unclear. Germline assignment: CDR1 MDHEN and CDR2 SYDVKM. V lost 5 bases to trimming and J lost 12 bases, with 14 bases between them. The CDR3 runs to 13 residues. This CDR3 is CASSPRTPIVLTF. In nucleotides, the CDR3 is TGTGCCAGCAGTCCTAGAACCCCTATCGTCCTGACTTTC. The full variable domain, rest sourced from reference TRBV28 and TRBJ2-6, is DVKVTQSSRYLVKRTGEKVFLECVQDMDHENMFWYRQDPGLGLRLIYFSYDVKMKEKGDIPEGYSVSREKKERFSLILESASTNQTSMYLCASSPRTPIVLTFGAGSRLTVL.

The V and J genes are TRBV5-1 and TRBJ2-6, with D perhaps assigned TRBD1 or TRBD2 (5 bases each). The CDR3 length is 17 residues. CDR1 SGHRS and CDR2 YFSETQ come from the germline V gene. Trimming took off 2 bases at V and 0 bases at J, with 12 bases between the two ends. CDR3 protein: CASSFGTLSSGANVLTF. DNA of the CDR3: TGCGCCAGCAGCTTCGGGACCTTAAGCTCTGGGGCCAACGTCCTGACTTTC.

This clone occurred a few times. CDR3 coding DNA: TGTGCCAGCAGTTTAAGAGGGGAGTATGGCTACACCTTC. Translation gives CASSLRGEYGYTF. V usage is TRBV27 and J usage is TRBJ1-2; TRBD1 might be the D (5 bases). V was pared by 2 bases and J by 5 bases, with 9 bases between. Germline values: CDR1 MNHEY, CDR2 SMNVEV (reference sequence). The CDR3 runs 13 residues.

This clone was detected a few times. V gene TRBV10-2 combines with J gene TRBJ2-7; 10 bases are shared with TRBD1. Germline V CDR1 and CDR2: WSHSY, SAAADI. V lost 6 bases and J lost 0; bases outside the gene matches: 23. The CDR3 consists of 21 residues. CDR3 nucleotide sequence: TGCGCCAGCAGACTCGGTGGGTATATCCCTAACTGGACAGGGGGCTCCTACGAGCAGTACTTC. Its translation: CASRLGGYIPNWTGGSYEQYF.

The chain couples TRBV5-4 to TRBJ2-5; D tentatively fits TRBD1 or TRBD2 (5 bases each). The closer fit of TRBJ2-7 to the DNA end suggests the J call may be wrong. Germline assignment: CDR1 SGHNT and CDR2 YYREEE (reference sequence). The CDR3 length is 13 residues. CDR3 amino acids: CASSEGPGREQYF. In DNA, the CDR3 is TGTGCCAGCAGCGAGGGGCCGGGTCGCGAGCAGTACTTC.

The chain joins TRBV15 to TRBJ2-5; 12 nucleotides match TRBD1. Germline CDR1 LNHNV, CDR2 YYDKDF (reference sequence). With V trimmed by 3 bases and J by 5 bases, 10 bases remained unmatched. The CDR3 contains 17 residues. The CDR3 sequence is CATSRDIWDRGQETQYF. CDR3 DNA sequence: TGTGCCACCAGCAGGGACATATGGGACAGGGGGCAGGAGACCCAGTACTTC.

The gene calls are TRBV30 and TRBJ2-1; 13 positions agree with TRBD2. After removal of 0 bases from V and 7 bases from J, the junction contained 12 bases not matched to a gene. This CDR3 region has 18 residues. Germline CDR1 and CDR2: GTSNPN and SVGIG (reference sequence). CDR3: CAWSVHPWTSGRRNEQFF. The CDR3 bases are TGTGCCTGGAGTGTACACCCGTGGACTAGCGGGAGACGAAATGAGCAGTTCTTC.

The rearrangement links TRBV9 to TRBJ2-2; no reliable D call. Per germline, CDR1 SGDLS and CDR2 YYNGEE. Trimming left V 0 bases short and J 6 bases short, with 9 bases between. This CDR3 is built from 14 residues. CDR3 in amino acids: CASSVGGVPGELFF. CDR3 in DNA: TGTGCCAGCAGCGTAGGGGGTGTCCCCGGGGAGCTGTTTTTT.

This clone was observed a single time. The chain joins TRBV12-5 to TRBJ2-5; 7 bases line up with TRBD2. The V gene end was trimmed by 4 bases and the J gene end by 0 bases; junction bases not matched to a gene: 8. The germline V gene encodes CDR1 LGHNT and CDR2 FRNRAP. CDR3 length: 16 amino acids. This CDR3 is CASGSGTIPYQETQYF. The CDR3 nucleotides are TGTGCTAGTGGTTCCGGGACTATTCCGTACCAAGAGACCCAGTACTTC. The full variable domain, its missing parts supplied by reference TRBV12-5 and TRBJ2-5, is DARVTQTPRHKVTEMGQEVTMRCQPILGHNTVFWYRQTMMQGLELLAYFRNRAPLDDSGMPKDRFSAEMPDATLATLKIQPSEPRDSAVYFCASGSGTIPYQETQYFGPGTRLLVL.

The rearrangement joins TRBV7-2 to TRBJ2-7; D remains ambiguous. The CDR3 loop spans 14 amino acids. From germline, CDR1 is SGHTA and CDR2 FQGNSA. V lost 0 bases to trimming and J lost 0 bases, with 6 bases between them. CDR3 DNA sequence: TGTGCCAGCAGCTTAGCGGGCTACTCCTACGAGCAGTACTTC. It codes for CASSLAGYSYEQYF.

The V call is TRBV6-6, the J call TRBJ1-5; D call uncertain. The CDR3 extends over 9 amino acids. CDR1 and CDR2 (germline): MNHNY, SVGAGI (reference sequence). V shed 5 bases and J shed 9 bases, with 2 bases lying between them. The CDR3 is CASSPPQHF. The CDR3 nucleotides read TGTGCCAGCAGTCCGCCCCAGCATTTT.

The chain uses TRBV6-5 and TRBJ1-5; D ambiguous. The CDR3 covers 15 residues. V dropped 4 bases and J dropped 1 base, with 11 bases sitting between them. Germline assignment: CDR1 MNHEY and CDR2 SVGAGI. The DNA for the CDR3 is TGTGCCAGCAGTTCTACCTACGACAGCAATCAGCCCCAGCATTTT. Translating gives CASSSTYDSNQPQHF.

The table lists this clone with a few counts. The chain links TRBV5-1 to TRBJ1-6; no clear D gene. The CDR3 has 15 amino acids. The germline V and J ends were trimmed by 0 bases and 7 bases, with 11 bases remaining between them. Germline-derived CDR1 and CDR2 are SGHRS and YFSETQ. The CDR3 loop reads CASSLVAGRNSPLHF. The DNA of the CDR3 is TGCGCCAGCAGCTTGGTTGCGGGGAGGAATTCACCCCTCCACTTT.

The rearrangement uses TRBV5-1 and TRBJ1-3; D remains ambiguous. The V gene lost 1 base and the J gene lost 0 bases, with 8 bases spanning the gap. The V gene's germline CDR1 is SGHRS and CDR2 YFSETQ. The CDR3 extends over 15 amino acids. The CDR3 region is CASSLWASSGNTIYF. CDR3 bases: TGCGCCAGCAGCTTGTGGGCCAGCTCTGGAAACACCATATATTTT. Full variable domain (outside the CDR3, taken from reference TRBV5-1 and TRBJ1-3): KAGVTQTPRYLIKTRGQQVTLSCSPISGHRSVSWYQQTPGQGLQFLFEYFSETQRNKGNFPGRFSGRQFSNSRSEMNVSTLELGDSALYLCASSLWASSGNTIYFGEGSWLTVV.

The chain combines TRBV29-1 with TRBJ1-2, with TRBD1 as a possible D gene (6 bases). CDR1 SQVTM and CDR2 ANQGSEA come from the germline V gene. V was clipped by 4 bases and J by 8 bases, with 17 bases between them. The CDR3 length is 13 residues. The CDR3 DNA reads TGCAGCGTTGTGGAGTCGGGGGGCTTAGGCTACACCTTC. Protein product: CSVVESGGLGYTF.

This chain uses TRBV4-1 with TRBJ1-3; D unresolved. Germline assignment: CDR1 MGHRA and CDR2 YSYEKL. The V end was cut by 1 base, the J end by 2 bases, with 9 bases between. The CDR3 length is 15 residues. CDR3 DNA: TGCGCCAGCAGCCAAGGTCCCGGGGCTGGAAACACCATATATTTT. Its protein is CASSQGPGAGNTIYF.

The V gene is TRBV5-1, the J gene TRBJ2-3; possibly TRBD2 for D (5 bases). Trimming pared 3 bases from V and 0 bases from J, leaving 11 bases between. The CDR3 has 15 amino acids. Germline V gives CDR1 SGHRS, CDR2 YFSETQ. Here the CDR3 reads CASSSLGSSTDTQYF. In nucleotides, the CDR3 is TGCGCCAGCAGCTCACTAGGCTCTAGCACAGATACGCAGTATTTT.

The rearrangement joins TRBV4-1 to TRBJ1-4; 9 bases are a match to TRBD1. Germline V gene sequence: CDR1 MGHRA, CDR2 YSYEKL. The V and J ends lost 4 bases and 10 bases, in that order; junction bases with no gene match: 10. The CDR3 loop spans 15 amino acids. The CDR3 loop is CASSRLGQGDRKLFF. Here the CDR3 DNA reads TGCGCCAGCAGCCGCCTGGGACAGGGAGACCGAAAACTGTTTTTT.

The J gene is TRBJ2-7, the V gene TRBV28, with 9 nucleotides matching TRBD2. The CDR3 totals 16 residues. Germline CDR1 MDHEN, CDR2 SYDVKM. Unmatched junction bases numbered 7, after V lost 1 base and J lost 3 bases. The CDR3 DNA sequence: TGTGCCAGCAGTTTATCTGGGACTAGCAGATACTACGAGCAGTACTTC. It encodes CASSLSGTSRYYEQYF.

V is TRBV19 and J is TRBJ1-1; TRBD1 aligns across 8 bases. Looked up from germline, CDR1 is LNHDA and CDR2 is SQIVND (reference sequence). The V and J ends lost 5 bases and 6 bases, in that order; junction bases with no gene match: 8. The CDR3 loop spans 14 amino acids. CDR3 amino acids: CASSSWTGRAEAFF. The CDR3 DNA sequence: TGTGCCAGTAGTTCCTGGACAGGGCGGGCTGAAGCTTTCTTT.

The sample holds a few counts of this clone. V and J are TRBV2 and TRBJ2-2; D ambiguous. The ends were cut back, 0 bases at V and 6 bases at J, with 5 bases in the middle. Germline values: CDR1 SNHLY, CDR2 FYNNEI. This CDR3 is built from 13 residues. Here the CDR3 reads CASSEALAGELFF. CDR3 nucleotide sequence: TGTGCCAGCAGTGAAGCGCTGGCCGGGGAGCTGTTTTTT.